What follows is one TCR beta chain and its context. The target antigen is unknown. The data derive from a study of shared clonotypes between healthy human individuals. General study results and limits: On the whole, naive subsets had larger estimated richness than memory subsets had.

Germline V lookup: CDR1 LNHDA, CDR2 SQIVND (reference sequence). CDR3 length: 12 amino acids. V lost 9 bases, J lost 0 bases, and 8 bases lay in between. Genomic DNA per cell subset filled all wells of several immunoSEQ plates. Each PCR replicate from the sorted subsets contained about 200 ng DNA, which is about 30,000 T cell genomes. Repertoires were generated with immunoSEQ multiplex PCR, while TCRdb's copy carries only in-frame clones and drops some. Among roughly 650,000 clones listed, roughly 95% were seen once. Naive CD8 populations comprised CD45RO-negative cells positively selected for CCR7, excluding terminally differentiated effector memory CD45RA+ cells.

Sequencing was performed on naive CD8+ T cells sorted from blood. The origin of this receptor is a woman aged 30 to 39 in good health. This chain uses TRBV19 with TRBJ1-1, with D uncertain. The CDR3 sequence is CASRIMNTEAFF. CDR3 in DNA: TGTGCCAGCCGCATCATGAACACTGAAGCTTTCTTT.